The TCR beta chain described here comes from a study of T-cell memory formation after mild COVID-19. TCRdb recomputed calls from the 5' RACE reads with MiXCR, one row per CDR3 protein. The sample has approximately 290,000 distinct CDR3 sequences, around 19% seen once. Germline loops: CDR1 LGHNA, CDR2 YNFKEQ. This CDR3 comprises 17 residues. Trimming took 0 bases from V and 3 from J, leaving 14 bases between them. The clonotype originates from a man between 18 and 35 years old who had mild COVID-19 (a few samples of this study predate the infection). Cell type and time point are not known. Sequencing used PBMCs or a T cell subset sorted from them (not recorded which). The chain has TRBV4-2 and TRBJ1-4; TRBD1 might be the D (5 bases). CDR3 protein: CASSQETSRQSNEKLFF. The CDR3 DNA is TGTGCCAGCAGCCAAGAAACCTCTCGACAGTCTAATGAAAAACTGTTTTTT.